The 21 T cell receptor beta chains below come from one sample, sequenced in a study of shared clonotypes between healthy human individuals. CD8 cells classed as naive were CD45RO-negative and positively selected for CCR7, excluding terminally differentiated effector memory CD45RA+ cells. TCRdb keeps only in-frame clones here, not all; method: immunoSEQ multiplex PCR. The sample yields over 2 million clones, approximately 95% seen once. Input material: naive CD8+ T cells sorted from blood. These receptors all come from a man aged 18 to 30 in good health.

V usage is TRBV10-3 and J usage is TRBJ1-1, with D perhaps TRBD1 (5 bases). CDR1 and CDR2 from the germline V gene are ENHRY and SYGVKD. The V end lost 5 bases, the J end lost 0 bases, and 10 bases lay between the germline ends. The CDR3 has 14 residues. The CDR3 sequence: CAISRDVVNTEAFF. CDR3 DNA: TGTGCCATCAGTCGGGACGTGGTGAACACTGAAGCTTTCTTT.

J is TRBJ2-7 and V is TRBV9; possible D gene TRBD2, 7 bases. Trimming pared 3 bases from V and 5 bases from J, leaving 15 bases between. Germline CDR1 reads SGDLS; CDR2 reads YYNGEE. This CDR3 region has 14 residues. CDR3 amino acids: CASSEGGSGNEQYF. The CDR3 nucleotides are TGTGCCAGCAGCGAGGGGGGGAGTGGTAACGAGCAGTACTTC. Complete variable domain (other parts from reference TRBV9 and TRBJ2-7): DSGVTQTPKHLITATGQRVTLRCSPRSGDLSVYWYQQSLDQGLQFLIQYYNGEERAKGNILERFSAQQFPDLHSELNLSSLELGDSALYFCASSEGGSGNEQYFGPGTRLTVT.

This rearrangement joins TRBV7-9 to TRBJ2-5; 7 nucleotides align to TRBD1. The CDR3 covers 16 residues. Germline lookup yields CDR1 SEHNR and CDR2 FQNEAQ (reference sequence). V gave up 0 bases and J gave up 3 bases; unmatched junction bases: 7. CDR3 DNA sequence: TGTGCCAGCAGCTTAGCCTACCGGGACAGAGAAGAGACCCAGTACTTC. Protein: CASSLAYRDREETQYF. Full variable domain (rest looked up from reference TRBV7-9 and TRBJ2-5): DTGVSQNPRHKITKRGQNVTFRCDPISEHNRLYWYRQTLGQGPEFLTYFQNEAQLEKSRLLSDRFSAERPKGSFSTLEIQRTEQGDSAMYLCASSLAYRDREETQYFGPGTRLLVL.

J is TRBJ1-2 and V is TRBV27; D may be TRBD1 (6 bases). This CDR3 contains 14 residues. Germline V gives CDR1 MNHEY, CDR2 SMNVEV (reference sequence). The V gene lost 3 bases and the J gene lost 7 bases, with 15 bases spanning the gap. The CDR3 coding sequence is TGTGCCAGCAGTTTTTTTCAGGGGCAGTCTGGCTACACCTTC. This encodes CASSFFQGQSGYTF.

The CDR3 protein is CASSFIWTGPTNEKLFF. For the CDR3, the DNA is TGTGCCAGCAGCTTTATCTGGACAGGGCCAACTAATGAAAAACTGTTTTTT. J is TRBJ1-4 and V is TRBV7-9, with 8 nucleotides matching TRBD1. CDR1 is SEHNR, CDR2 FQNEAQ, per germline (reference sequence). This CDR3 contains 17 residues. The trim removed 3 bases at V and 0 bases at J, leaving 6 bases unmatched.

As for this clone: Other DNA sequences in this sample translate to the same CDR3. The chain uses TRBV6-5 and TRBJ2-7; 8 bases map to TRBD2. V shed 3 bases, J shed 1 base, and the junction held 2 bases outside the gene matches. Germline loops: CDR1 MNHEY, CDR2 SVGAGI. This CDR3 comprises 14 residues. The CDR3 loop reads CASSYTSGSYEQYF. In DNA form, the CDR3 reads TGTGCCAGCAGTTATACTAGCGGTTCCTACGAGCAGTACTTC.

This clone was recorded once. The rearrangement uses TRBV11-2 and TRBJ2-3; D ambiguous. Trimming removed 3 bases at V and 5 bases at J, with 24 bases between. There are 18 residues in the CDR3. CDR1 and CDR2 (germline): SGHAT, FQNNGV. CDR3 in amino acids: CASSFNTWTALVVDTQYF. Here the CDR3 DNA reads TGTGCCAGCAGCTTCAATACCTGGACGGCCCTAGTGGTAGATACGCAGTATTTT.

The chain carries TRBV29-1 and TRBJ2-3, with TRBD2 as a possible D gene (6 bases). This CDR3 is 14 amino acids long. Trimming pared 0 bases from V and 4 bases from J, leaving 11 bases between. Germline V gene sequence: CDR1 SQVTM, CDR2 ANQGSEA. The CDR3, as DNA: TGCAGCGTTGAAGACGGTGCGGGGCCAGATACGCAGTATTTT. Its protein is CSVEDGAGPDTQYF.

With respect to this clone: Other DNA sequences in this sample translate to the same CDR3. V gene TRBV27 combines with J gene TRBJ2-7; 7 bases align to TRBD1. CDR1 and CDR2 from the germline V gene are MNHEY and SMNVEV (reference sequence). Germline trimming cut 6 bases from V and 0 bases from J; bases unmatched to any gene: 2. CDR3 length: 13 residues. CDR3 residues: CASSRQGSYEQYF. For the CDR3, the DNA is TGTGCCAGCAGCCGACAGGGCTCCTACGAGCAGTACTTC.

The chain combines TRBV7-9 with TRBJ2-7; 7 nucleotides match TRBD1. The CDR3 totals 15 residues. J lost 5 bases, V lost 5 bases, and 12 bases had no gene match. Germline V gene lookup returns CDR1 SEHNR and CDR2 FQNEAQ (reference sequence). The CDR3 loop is CASSLPTGLGDEQYF. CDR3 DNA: TGTGCCAGCAGCCTACCGACAGGGCTTGGCGACGAGCAGTACTTC.

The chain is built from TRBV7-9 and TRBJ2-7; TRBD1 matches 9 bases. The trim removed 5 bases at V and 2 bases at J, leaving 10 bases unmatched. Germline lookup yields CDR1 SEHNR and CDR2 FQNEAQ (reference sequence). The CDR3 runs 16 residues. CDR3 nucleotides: TGTGCCAGCAGCACTTCTCCGGGACAGGGTACCTACGAGCAGTACTTC. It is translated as CASSTSPGQGTYEQYF.

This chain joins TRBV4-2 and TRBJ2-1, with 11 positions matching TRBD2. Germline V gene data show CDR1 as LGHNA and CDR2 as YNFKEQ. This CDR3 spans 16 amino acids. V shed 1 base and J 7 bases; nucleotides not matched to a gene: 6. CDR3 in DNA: TGTGCCAGCAGCCAAGTAGCGGGAGGGCCCTGGAATGAGCAGTTCTTC. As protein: CASSQVAGGPWNEQFF.

As DNA, the CDR3 is TGTGCCAGCAGCGTCTTCCGGACGGACTCCTACGAGCAGTACTTC. Protein product: CASSVFRTDSYEQYF. The genes are TRBV5-4 and TRBJ2-7; D gene uncertain. There are 15 residues in the CDR3. The ends were cut back, 4 bases at V and 0 bases at J, with 14 bases in the middle. In germline, CDR1 is SGHNT, CDR2 YYREEE (reference sequence). Together with reference TRBV5-4 and TRBJ2-7, the CDR3 gives the full variable domain: ETGVTQSPTHLIKTRGQQVTLRCSSQSGHNTVSWYQQALGQGPQFIFQYYREEENGRGNFPPRFSGLQFPNYSSELNVNALELDDSALYLCASSVFRTDSYEQYFGPGTRLTVT.

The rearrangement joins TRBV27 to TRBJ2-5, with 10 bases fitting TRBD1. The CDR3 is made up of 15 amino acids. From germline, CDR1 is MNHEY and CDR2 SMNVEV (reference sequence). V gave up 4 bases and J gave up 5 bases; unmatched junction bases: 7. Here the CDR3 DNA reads TGTGCCAGCAGTTCCCGGACAGGGGGTGACGAGACCCAGTACTTC. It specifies CASSSRTGGDETQYF.

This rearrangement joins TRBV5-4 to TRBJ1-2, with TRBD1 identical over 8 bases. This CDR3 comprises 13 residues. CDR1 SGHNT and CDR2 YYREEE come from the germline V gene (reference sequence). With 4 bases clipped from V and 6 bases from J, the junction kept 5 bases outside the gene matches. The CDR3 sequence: CASSLDRDHGYTF. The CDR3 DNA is TGTGCCAGCAGCCTGGACAGGGACCATGGCTACACCTTC.

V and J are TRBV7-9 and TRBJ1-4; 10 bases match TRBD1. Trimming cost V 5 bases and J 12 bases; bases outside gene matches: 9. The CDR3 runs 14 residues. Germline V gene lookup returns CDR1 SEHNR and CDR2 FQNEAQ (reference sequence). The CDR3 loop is CASSLSDRGLELFF. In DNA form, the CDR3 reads TGTGCCAGCAGCCTATCAGACAGGGGGCTTGAACTGTTTTTT.

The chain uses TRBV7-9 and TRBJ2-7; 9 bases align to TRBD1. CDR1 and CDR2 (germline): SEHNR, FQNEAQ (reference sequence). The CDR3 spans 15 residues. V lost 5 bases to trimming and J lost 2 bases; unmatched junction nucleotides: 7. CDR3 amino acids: CASSPTRDRAYEQYF. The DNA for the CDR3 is TGTGCCAGCAGCCCAACCCGGGACAGGGCCTACGAGCAGTACTTC.

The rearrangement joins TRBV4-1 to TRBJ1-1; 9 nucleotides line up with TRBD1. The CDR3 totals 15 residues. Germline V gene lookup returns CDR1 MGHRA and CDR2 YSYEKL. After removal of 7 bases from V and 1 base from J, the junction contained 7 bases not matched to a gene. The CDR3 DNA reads TGCGCCAGCAAAGGGACAGGGATAGGGAACACTGAAGCTTTCTTT. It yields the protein CASKGTGIGNTEAFF.

In nucleotides, the CDR3 is TGTGCCAGCAGCCCGTTGAGCTTTTTTCTCCAACCTGAAGCTTTCTTT. Translation gives CASSPLSFFLQPEAFF. V and J are TRBV5-4 and TRBJ1-1, with D unclear. The CDR3 covers 16 residues. Deletions cut 4 bases from V and 6 bases from J, with 22 bases between. Germline V gene lookup returns CDR1 SGHNT and CDR2 YYREEE (reference sequence).

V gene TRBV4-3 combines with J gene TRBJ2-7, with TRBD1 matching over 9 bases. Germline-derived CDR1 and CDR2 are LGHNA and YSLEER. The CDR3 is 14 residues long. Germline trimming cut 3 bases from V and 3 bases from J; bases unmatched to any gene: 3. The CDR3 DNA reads TGCGCCAGCAGCCATTCGGGACAGGGCTACGAGCAGTACTTC. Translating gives CASSHSGQGYEQYF.

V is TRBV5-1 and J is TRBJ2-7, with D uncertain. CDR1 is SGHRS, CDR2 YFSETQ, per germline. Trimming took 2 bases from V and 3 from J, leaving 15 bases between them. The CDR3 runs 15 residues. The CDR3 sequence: CASSLEINGVYEQYF. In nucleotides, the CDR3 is TGCGCCAGCAGCTTAGAAATAAATGGCGTCTACGAGCAGTACTTC.